This entry features one T cell receptor beta chain sequence. Using less than 12 ml of fresh peripheral blood, PBMCs were prepared. TCR beta CDR3 regions were amplified from RNA transcripts. Researchers ran a first-round RT-PCR on the TCR CDR3 using the HTBI primer set. Using its own MiXCR run on the multiplex PCR reads, TCRdb lists one record per CDR3 protein. The sample shows fewer than 550,000 distinct CDR3 sequences, approximately 14% of them seen only once. V lost 4 bases, J lost 0 bases, and 11 bases lay in between. The CDR3 has 14 amino acids. From germline, CDR1 is SGHRS and CDR2 YFSETQ. This sample was taken from a study of T cells in Graves' hyperthyroidism and ophthalmopathy.

The sample comprised blood. The sequence was obtained from a woman under 30 with Graves' hyperthyroidism. This sequence joins TRBV5-1 and TRBJ2-7, with D possibly TRBD1 on 6 matching bases. The CDR3 reads CASSVQGNSYEQYF. DNA of the CDR3: TGCGCCAGCAGCGTCCAGGGGAACTCCTACGAGCAGTACTTC.